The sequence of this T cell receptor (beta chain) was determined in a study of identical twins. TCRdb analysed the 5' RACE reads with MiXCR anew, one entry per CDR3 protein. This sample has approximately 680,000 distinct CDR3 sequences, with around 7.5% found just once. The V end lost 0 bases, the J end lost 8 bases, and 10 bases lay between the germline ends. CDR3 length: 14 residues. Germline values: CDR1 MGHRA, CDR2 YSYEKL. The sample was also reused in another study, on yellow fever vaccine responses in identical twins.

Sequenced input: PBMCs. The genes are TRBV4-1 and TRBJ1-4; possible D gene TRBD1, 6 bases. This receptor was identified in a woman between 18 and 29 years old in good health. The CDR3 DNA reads TGCGCCAGCAGCCAAGAGGAGGGGGACGAAAAACTGTTTTTT. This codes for CASSQEEGDEKLFF.